The clone carrying this T cell receptor beta chain was found a few times. Sequencing used immunoSEQ multiplex PCR; TCRdb keeps in-frame clones, though not all of them. Of 40,000 to 50,000 clones listed, 75% to 90% are singletons. Time point of the sample: peripheral blood 6 weeks after treatment start. Patients yielded 1 to 8 samples each, pretreatment and on-treatment. The sample comes from a study of PD-L1 blockade in urothelial cancer. Looking at the study overall: Analysis of the blood was performed 3 weeks (second dose) and 6 weeks after treatment start. The median T cell count in blood samples was around 150,000.

The V gene's germline CDR1 is SGHRS and CDR2 YFSETQ. The V end lost 5 bases, the J end lost 0 bases, and 12 bases lay between the germline ends. The CDR3 consists of 14 residues. The sample here was PBMCs, taken around atezolizumab (anti-PD-L1) treatment. This rearrangement joins TRBV5-1 to TRBJ2-7, with a weak D call TRBD1 (6 bases). The receptor was derived from a man in his sixties with urothelial cancer. This CDR3 reads CASSLQGISYEQYF. CDR3 DNA sequence: TGCGCCAGCAGTCTACAGGGTATCTCCTACGAGCAGTACTTC.